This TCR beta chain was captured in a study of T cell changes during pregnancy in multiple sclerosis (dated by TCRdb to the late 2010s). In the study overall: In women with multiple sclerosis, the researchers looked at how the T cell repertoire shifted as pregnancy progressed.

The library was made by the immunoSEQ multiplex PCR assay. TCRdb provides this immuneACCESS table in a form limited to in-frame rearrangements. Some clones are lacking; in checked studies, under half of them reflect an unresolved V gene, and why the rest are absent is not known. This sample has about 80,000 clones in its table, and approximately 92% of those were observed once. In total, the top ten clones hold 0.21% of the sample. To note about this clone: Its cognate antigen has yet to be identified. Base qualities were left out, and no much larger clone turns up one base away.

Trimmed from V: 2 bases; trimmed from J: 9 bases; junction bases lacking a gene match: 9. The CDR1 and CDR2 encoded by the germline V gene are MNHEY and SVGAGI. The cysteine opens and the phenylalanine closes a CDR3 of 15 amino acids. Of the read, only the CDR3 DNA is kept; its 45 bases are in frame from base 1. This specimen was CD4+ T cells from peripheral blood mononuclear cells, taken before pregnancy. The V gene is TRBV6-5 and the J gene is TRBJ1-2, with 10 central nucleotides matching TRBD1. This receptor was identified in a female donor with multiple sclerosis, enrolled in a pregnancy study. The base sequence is TGTGCCAGCAGTTACCGGGTAGGACAGGGGGGACGCTACACCTTC. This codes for CASSYRVGQGGRYTF.